The rows below give T cell receptor beta chains drawn from one sample of a study of blood T cell repertoires in COVID-19. Here immunoSEQ multiplex PCR was the method, and the copy in TCRdb shows in-frame clones only, minus some. The data show fewer than 450,000 clones, with about 88% seen just once and roughly 1% held by the top ten. Sequencing was performed on PBMCs or T cells enriched from blood (not recorded which). All receptors come from a woman between 25 and 40 years old who had recovered from COVID-19. CDR3s include the opening cysteine and the closing phenylalanine or tryptophan. A D gene is named only where the DNA matches it firmly. Clone size is given for some rows only: seen once, a few or many times, or a class if the clone is expanded.

TGCGCCAGCAGCGGAGGACAGGTCCCATCCTCGGGACTGTTTTTT,CASSGGQVPSSGLFF,NA,TRBV5-1,TRBD1,TRBJ1-4
TGCGCCAGCAGCTACTCCGGGACAGGGAGCTCTGGGGCCAACGTCCTGACTTTC,CASSYSGTGSSGANVLTF,NA,TRBV5-1,TRBD1,TRBJ2-6
TGTGCCAGCAATGACCCAGGGGTCAATCAGCCCCAGCATTTT,CASNDPGVNQPQHF,NA,TRBV28,NA,TRBJ1-5
TGCGCCAGCAGTGATCATTCAGGGTTCCCCGGGGAGCTGTTTTTT,CASSDHSGFPGELFF,NA,TRBV10-1,NA,TRBJ2-2
TGCGCCAGCAGCATCCCGGGACAGGGGTCGACTGAAGCTTTCTTT,CASSIPGQGSTEAFF,few,TRBV5-1,TRBD1,TRBJ1-1
TGTGCCTGGAAGGGACAGGGTAACTATGGCTACACCTTC,CAWKGQGNYGYTF,NA,TRBV30,TRBD1,TRBJ1-2
TGTGCCTGGACATGGGACAGAGACACCGGGGAGCTGTTTTTT,CAWTWDRDTGELFF,NA,TRBV30,TRBD1,TRBJ2-2
TGTGCCAGCAGTCCGCCGGGGAGACTCATGAACACTGAAGCTTTCTTT,CASSPPGRLMNTEAFF,NA,TRBV28,NA,TRBJ1-1
TGTGCCATCAGTGGGGCGTTGGCAGGGGGCGATTCACCCCTCCACTTT,CAISGALAGGDSPLHF,few,TRBV10-3,TRBD1,TRBJ1-6
TGCGCCAGCAGCTATCAGCGGGGGAGCTACGAGCAGTACTTC,CASSYQRGSYEQYF,few,TRBV5-1,TRBD2,TRBJ2-7
TGCGCCAGCAGTGAGTCGCGGAGCACAGATACGCAGTATTTT,CASSESRSTDTQYF,NA,TRBV10-1,NA,TRBJ2-3
TGTGCCAGCAGGAACCCGGGACTGTTCTCTGGAAACACCATATATTTT,CASRNPGLFSGNTIYF,NA,TRBV2,NA,TRBJ1-3
TGTGCCACCAGTGATTTTCCCTCTCGACTGGGGGGCACCGGGGAGCTGTTTTTT,CATSDFPSRLGGTGELFF,NA,TRBV24-1,NA,TRBJ2-2
TGTGCCAGCAGCTTAGAGGTAGCGGGGGGGCCCTACGAGCAGTACTTC,CASSLEVAGGPYEQYF,NA,TRBV7-2,TRBD2,TRBJ2-7
TGTGCCAGCAGCCAAGAAATACGAGGAATTGGAAATCAGCCCCAGCATTTT,CASSQEIRGIGNQPQHF,NA,TRBV14,NA,TRBJ1-5
TGTGCCAGCAGCGTAGGTCGGAGGGGCTACACTGAAGCTTTCTTT,CASSVGRRGYTEAFF,NA,TRBV9,NA,TRBJ1-1
TGTGCCAGCAGCTTGGGGGGACTAGCGGGCTCCTACAATGAGCAGTTCTTC,CASSLGGLAGSYNEQFF,NA,TRBV5-4,TRBD2,TRBJ2-1
TGTGCCAGCAGCTTAGCGCGGATAGCGGGTACCGGAGAGACCCAGTACTTC,CASSLARIAGTGETQYF,NA,TRBV7-8,TRBD2,TRBJ2-5
TGTGCCAGCAGCCCCGGACAGGGGGCCGTTATAGATACGCAGTATTTT,CASSPGQGAVIDTQYF,NA,TRBV5-4,TRBD1,TRBJ2-3
TGTGCCAGCAGTTTAGCCGGGGAGTATAATTCACCCCTCCACTTT,CASSLAGEYNSPLHF,NA,TRBV28,NA,TRBJ1-6
TGTGCCAGCAGTCCCCGGGGGTTGGTTACCTACGAGCAGTACTTC,CASSPRGLVTYEQYF,NA,TRBV27,NA,TRBJ2-7
TGTGCCAGCAGCTCTGACAGGGCCCCCTACAATGAGCAGTTCTTC,CASSSDRAPYNEQFF,NA,TRBV7-8,TRBD1,TRBJ2-1
TGTGCCAGCGGCGGATCCCCCTACGAGCAGTACTTC,CASGGSPYEQYF,NA,TRBV14,NA,TRBJ2-7